The 2 T cell receptor beta chains below come from one sample, sequenced in a study of radiation and T cells in renal cell carcinoma. Described time point: baseline pretreatment blood. Treatment meaning: 15 Gy SBRT to primary tumor, nephrectomy 4 weeks later. Using immunoSEQ multiplex PCR, the repertoire was profiled, and TCRdb retains in-frame clones only, with some absent. This sample has approximately 150,000 clones, with 88% found just once. Sequencing was performed on blood, taken from a patient whose treatment included radiotherapy and nephrectomy. These receptors were taken from a woman in her 70s with renal cell carcinoma.

The chain joins TRBV9 to TRBJ2-3, with D possibly being TRBD1 (6 bases). Deletions cut 2 bases from V and 0 bases from J, with 16 bases between. The CDR3 sequence is 17 residues long. Germline V gene lookup returns CDR1 SGDLS and CDR2 YYNGEE. The CDR3 reads CASSVTGWPQSTDTQYF. The DNA of the CDR3 is TGTGCCAGCAGCGTGACAGGTTGGCCACAAAGCACAGATACGCAGTATTTT.

The chain couples TRBV6-1 to TRBJ1-2, with D unclear. Germline assignment: CDR1 MNHNS and CDR2 SASEGT. V was cut by 7 bases and J by 2 bases, with 8 bases left in between. This CDR3 spans 12 amino acids. This CDR3 reads CASIHPNYGYTF. The CDR3 region has the DNA TGTGCCAGCATTCATCCGAACTATGGCTACACCTTC.